These 8 T cell receptor beta chains came from one sample sequenced in a study of T cells in Graves' hyperthyroidism and ophthalmopathy. Amplified TCR beta CDR3 regions derived from RNA transcripts. RT-PCR in the first round (using the HTBI primer set) targeted the TCR CDR3. TCRdb recomputed calls from the multiplex PCR reads with MiXCR, one row per CDR3 protein. The data contain 500,000 to 600,000 distinct CDR3 sequences, roughly 45% of them seen just once; the ten biggest clones take up about two fifths. The sequencing input was peripheral blood or thyroid tissue (not recorded which). These receptors all come from an adult woman with Graves' disease, either hyperthyroidism or ophthalmopathy (not recorded which).

This clonotype was detected many times. The V and J genes are TRBV4-1 and TRBJ1-5; D perhaps matches TRBD1 (6 bases). The CDR3 consists of 15 residues. The V end was cut by 2 bases, the J end by 0 bases, with 8 bases between. Germline values: CDR1 MGHRA, CDR2 YSYEKL. Written as DNA, the CDR3 is TGCGCCAGCAGCCAAAGGACAGATAGCAATCAGCCCCAGCATTTT. This gives the protein CASSQRTDSNQPQHF.

The table lists this clonotype with many counts. The chain joins TRBV7-6 to TRBJ1-1, with D perhaps TRBD1 (6 bases). The ends were cut back, 2 bases at V and 0 bases at J, with 16 bases in the middle. Germline loops: CDR1 SGHVS, CDR2 FNYEAQ. This CDR3 region has 17 residues. The CDR3 here is CASSLRQAGIMNTEAFF. For the CDR3, the DNA is TGTGCCAGCAGCTTAAGACAGGCCGGGATCATGAACACTGAAGCTTTCTTT.

V gene TRBV29-1 combines with J gene TRBJ2-5; TRBD1 agrees at 8 bases. This CDR3 has 13 amino acids. Germline V gene data show CDR1 as SQVTM and CDR2 as ANQGSEA. J gave up 5 bases and V 8 bases, and 10 bases lay outside the gene matches. In DNA, the CDR3 is TGCAGCAATGGACAGGGTGGGTTGGAGACCCAGTACTTC. Amino acids: CSNGQGGLETQYF.

The table lists this clonotype with a few counts. The chain combines TRBV7-2 with TRBJ2-5; D unclear. The ends were cut back, 5 bases at V and 2 bases at J, with 12 bases in the middle. CDR1 and CDR2 from the germline V gene are SGHTA and FQGNSA. The CDR3 runs to 14 residues. CDR3: CASSPARWQETQYF. The CDR3 coding sequence is TGTGCCAGCAGCCCGGCCCGATGGCAAGAGACCCAGTACTTC.

In its sample, this clonotype was seen a few times. At one boundary the junction diverges from the germline segment, which might be a read error. The V gene is TRBV12-3 or TRBV12-4, the J gene TRBJ2-7; 7 bases map to TRBD2. The CDR3 has 15 amino acids. CDR3 sequence: CASSLEAGDLYEQYF. The CDR3, as DNA: TGCGCCAGCAGCTTGGAGGCGGGAGATTTGTACGAGCAGTACTTC.

On this clonotype: Compared with germline, one end of the junction differs, possibly owing to a read error. The chain has TRBV11-1 and TRBJ1-4, with D possibly being TRBD1 (6 bases). The CDR3 sequence is 15 residues long. Germline values: CDR1 SGHAT, CDR2 FQDESV (reference sequence). CDR3 in amino acids: CASSLTGATNEELFF. DNA of the CDR3: TGTGCCAGCAGCTTGACAGGAGCAACTAATGAAGAACTGTTTTTT.

V gene TRBV10-3 combines with J gene TRBJ1-2, with TRBD1 as a possible D gene (5 bases). V was pared by 6 bases and J by 5 bases, with 13 bases between. The CDR3 length is 13 residues. Germline values: CDR1 ENHRY, CDR2 SYGVKD. CDR3 sequence: CAIRWGDDYGYTF. The CDR3 DNA reads TGTGCCATCAGATGGGGGGACGATTATGGCTACACCTTC.

This clonotype was detected ten times or more. The chain is built from TRBV12-3 or TRBV12-4 and TRBJ1-2; D remains ambiguous. The length of the CDR3 is 13 residues. The V end lost 6 bases, the J end lost 4 bases, and 12 bases lay between the germline ends. DNA for the CDR3: TGTGCCAGCAGCCCCGGTGCTGGCTATGGCTACACCTTC. It is translated as CASSPGAGYGYTF.